The 32 T cell receptor beta chains in this list originate from one sample, sequenced in a study of CD8 T cells in Susac syndrome. RNA in amounts of 0.5 to 1 ug was reverse transcribed with random hexamers. In TCRdb, the immunoSEQ multiplex PCR reads were re-called with MiXCR into one record per CDR3 protein. The sample holds about 76,000 distinct CDR3 sequences, around nine tenths seen once. The specimen was CD8+ T cells from PBMCs. Receptor source: a human donor with multiple sclerosis.

The chain is built from TRBV4-2 and TRBJ1-3; possible D gene TRBD1, 5 bases. CDR3 size: 16 residues. Germline assignment: CDR1 LGHNA and CDR2 YNFKEQ. Trimming shortened V by 3 bases and J by 0 bases, and 12 bases separated the two germline ends. The CDR3, as DNA: TGTGCCAGCAGCCATCCTCTGGACATCTCTGGAAACACCATATATTTT. It encodes CASSHPLDISGNTIYF.

The chain carries TRBV20-1 and TRBJ2-1; unclear D gene. This CDR3 spans 11 amino acids. The germline V gene encodes CDR1 DFQATT and CDR2 SNEGSKA (reference sequence). V was clipped by 8 bases and J by 8 bases, with 13 bases between them. The CDR3 sequence: CSFRVPHEQFF. CDR3 coding DNA: TGCAGTTTTCGTGTCCCCCATGAGCAGTTCTTC.

The chain has TRBV5-1 and TRBJ2-7; D ambiguous. Trimming cost V 0 bases and J 2 bases, with 9 bases left between them. Germline V gene data show CDR1 as SGHRS and CDR2 as YFSETQ. The CDR3 runs to 14 residues. As DNA, the CDR3 is TGCGCCAGCAGCTTGGGGCAGGTCCCCTACGAGCAGTACTTC. Residues: CASSLGQVPYEQYF.

The chain joins TRBV30 to TRBJ1-1; perhaps TRBD1 as D (6 bases). Germline CDR1 and CDR2: GTSNPN and SVGIG (reference sequence). This CDR3 is built from 14 residues. The V and J ends lost 2 bases and 5 bases respectively, with 15 bases between them. CDR3 amino acids: CAWSLTGRETEAFF. CDR3 DNA sequence: TGTGCCTGGAGTTTAACAGGGAGGGAAACTGAAGCTTTCTTT.

The chain is built from TRBV6-2 or TRBV6-3 and TRBJ1-1; perhaps TRBD1 as D (5 bases). The CDR3 is 13 residues long. Germline assignment: CDR1 MNHEY and CDR2 SVGEGT. Trimming cost V 6 bases and J 3 bases, with 11 bases left between them. CDR3: CASSSGTYTEAFF. The CDR3 nucleotides read TGTGCCAGCAGCTCCGGGACTTACACTGAAGCTTTCTTT.

To note about this clonotype: The junction does not match germline at one end; this may be a read error. The V and J genes are TRBV7-2 and TRBJ1-4; no firm D call. There are 15 residues in the CDR3. Germline CDR1 is SGHTA and CDR2 is FQGNSA. CDR3 bases: TGTGCCAGCAGCTCCGGACTCTGGCCAACTAATGAAAAACTGTTT. This gives the protein CASSSGLWPTNEKLF.

This chain connects TRBV28 to TRBJ2-7, with D perhaps TRBD2 (6 bases). This CDR3 comprises 14 residues. With 7 bases removed from V and 3 bases from J, the gap between germline ends came to 16 bases. Germline CDR1 and CDR2: MDHEN and SYDVKM. CDR3: CASKAASARYEQYF. In DNA form, the CDR3 reads TGTGCCAGCAAGGCGGCTAGCGCCCGCTACGAGCAGTACTTC.

The genes are TRBV20-1 and TRBJ2-7; TRBD1 aligns across 8 bases. This CDR3 spans 13 amino acids. J was trimmed by 3 bases and V by 3 bases; bases with no gene match: 4. The V gene's germline CDR1 is DFQATT and CDR2 SNEGSKA (reference sequence). In DNA, the CDR3 is TGCAGTGCTAGGGGGACAGGAAACTACGAGCAGTACTTC. This gives the protein CSARGTGNYEQYF.

The rearrangement joins TRBV29-1 to TRBJ2-1, with 7 bases lining up with TRBD2. The trim removed 7 bases at V and 3 bases at J, leaving 6 bases unmatched. The CDR3 sequence is 13 residues long. The germline V gene has CDR1 SQVTM and CDR2 ANQGSEA. CDR3 region: CSAAGRGYNEQFF. DNA for the CDR3: TGCAGCGCGGCAGGGAGGGGCTACAATGAGCAGTTCTTC.

V usage is TRBV14 and J usage is TRBJ2-1; 9 bases fit TRBD1. The trim removed 2 bases at V and 9 bases at J, leaving 5 bases unmatched. Germline V gives CDR1 SGHDN, CDR2 FVKESK. CDR3 length: 14 residues. CDR3 amino acids: CASSQSDRGVEQFF. CDR3 in DNA: TGTGCCAGCAGCCAATCGGACAGGGGAGTTGAGCAGTTCTTC.

The rearrangement joins TRBV6-2 or TRBV6-3 to TRBJ1-2; tentatively, D is TRBD1 (5 bases). The CDR3 contains 13 residues. From germline, CDR1 is MNHEY and CDR2 SVGEGT. Trimming left V 5 bases short and J 4 bases short, with 11 bases between. CDR3 residues: CASSRAGTYGYTF. The CDR3 DNA is TGTGCCAGCAGTCGGGCCGGGACCTATGGCTACACCTTC.

V usage is TRBV6-2 or TRBV6-3 and J usage is TRBJ2-2, with D possibly being TRBD2 (6 bases). V lost 6 bases, J lost 1 base, and 12 bases lay in between. Germline CDR1 MNHEY, CDR2 SVGEGT. This CDR3 comprises 15 residues. The CDR3 here is CASRQHSGNTGELFF. In DNA, the CDR3 is TGTGCCAGCAGACAACATAGCGGGAACACCGGGGAGCTGTTTTTT.

The genes are TRBV5-1 and TRBJ2-7; no firm D call. The CDR3 contains 11 residues. Germline CDR1 SGHRS, CDR2 YFSETQ. The V gene lost 4 bases and the J gene lost 5 bases, with 7 bases spanning the gap. For the CDR3, the DNA is TGCGCCAGCAGCCAAGGCCACGAGCAGTACTTC. Its translation is CASSQGHEQYF.

V and J are TRBV5-1 and TRBJ2-5, with no clear D. The CDR3 totals 14 residues. V gave up 0 bases and J gave up 1 base, with 7 bases separating them. The V gene's germline CDR1 is SGHRS and CDR2 YFSETQ. Written as DNA, the CDR3 is TGCGCCAGCAGCTTGGGCTACGTCCAAGAGACCCAGTACTTC. This encodes CASSLGYVQETQYF. Using reference TRBV5-1 and TRBJ2-5 for the parts outside the CDR3, the full variable domain is KAGVTQTPRYLIKTRGQQVTLSCSPISGHRSVSWYQQTPGQGLQFLFEYFSETQRNKGNFPGRFSGRQFSNSRSEMNVSTLELGDSALYLCASSLGYVQETQYFGPGTRLLVL.

This clonotype was recorded only once. The chain recombines TRBV5-6 with TRBJ1-5, with TRBD1 as a possible D gene (6 bases). V was trimmed by 1 base and J by 2 bases, leaving 16 bases between them. The V gene's germline CDR1 is SGHDT and CDR2 YYEEEE. The CDR3 is 17 amino acids. The CDR3 is CASSLWGGGHGNQPQHF. DNA for the CDR3: TGTGCCAGCAGCTTGTGGGGAGGGGGGCACGGCAATCAGCCCCAGCATTTT. The full variable domain, in which reference TRBV5-6 and TRBJ1-5 provide the parts outside the CDR3, is DAGVTQSPTHLIKTRGQQVTLRCSPKSGHDTVSWYQQALGQGPQFIFQYYEEEERQRGNFPDRFSGHQFPNYSSELNVNALLLGDSALYLCASSLWGGGHGNQPQHFGDGTRLSIL.

This chain links TRBV4-1 with TRBJ2-1, with TRBD2 identical over 9 bases. Unmatched junction bases numbered 12, after V lost 4 bases and J lost 5 bases. CDR1 is MGHRA, CDR2 YSYEKL, per germline. The length of the CDR3 is 17 residues. The CDR3 here is CASSPVEGSGRDNEQFF. The CDR3, as DNA: TGCGCCAGCAGCCCAGTGGAGGGTAGCGGGAGAGACAATGAGCAGTTCTTC.

The J gene is TRBJ1-5, the V gene TRBV12-3 or TRBV12-4; 7 nucleotides line up with TRBD1. V shed 6 bases, J shed 5 bases, and the junction held 10 bases outside the gene matches. CDR3 size: 15 residues. This CDR3 reads CASRVDRELDQPQHF. CDR3 in DNA: TGTGCCAGCAGGGTAGACAGGGAGTTGGATCAGCCCCAGCATTTT.

J is TRBJ1-2 and V is TRBV28, with TRBD1 as a possible D gene (6 bases). CDR3 length equals 12 residues. Germline V gives CDR1 MDHEN, CDR2 SYDVKM. V was clipped by 3 bases and J by 7 bases, with 9 bases between them. Written as DNA, the CDR3 is TGTGCCAGCAGTTTCAGGGGTGCTGGCTACACCTTC. This encodes CASSFRGAGYTF.

CDR3 DNA: TGCGCCAGCAGCCAAAGTACTGAAGCTTTCTTT. It yields the protein CASSQSTEAFF. The rearrangement links TRBV4-1 to TRBJ1-1; D not resolved. V lost 2 bases and J lost 5, with 3 bases in between. This CDR3 region has 11 residues. The germline V gene encodes CDR1 MGHRA and CDR2 YSYEKL.

The V and J genes are TRBV6-1 and TRBJ1-4; D gene unclear. Germline CDR1 and CDR2: MNHNS and SASEGT. The CDR3 extends over 17 amino acids. Trimming stripped 0 bases from V and 5 bases from J, with 16 bases between. The CDR3 DNA is TGTGCCAGCAGTGAAGCGCTTCAAGGTCACGGGAATGAAAAACTGTTTTTT. Protein: CASSEALQGHGNEKLFF.

The chain has TRBV5-1 and TRBJ1-2; D possibly corresponds to TRBD1 (6 bases). Germline values: CDR1 SGHRS, CDR2 YFSETQ. The CDR3 runs 14 residues. Trimming left V 0 bases short and J 6 bases short, with 12 bases between. The CDR3 is CASSLGAGAHGYTF. The CDR3 DNA sequence: TGCGCCAGCAGCTTGGGGGCAGGGGCTCATGGCTACACCTTC.

The chain couples TRBV2 to TRBJ2-4; 9 bases line up with TRBD2. After removal of 9 bases from V and 9 bases from J, the junction contained 6 bases not matched to a gene. Germline CDR1 SNHLY, CDR2 FYNNEI. The CDR3 has 12 amino acids. The CDR3 sequence is CARKREDGIQYF. CDR3 coding DNA: TGTGCCAGGAAGCGGGAGGACGGCATTCAGTACTTC.

The chain combines TRBV30 with TRBJ2-7; 14 bases map to TRBD2. CDR3 size: 15 residues. The germline CDR1 and CDR2 sequences are GTSNPN and SVGIG (reference sequence). The V gene end was trimmed by 1 base and the J gene end by 6 bases; junction bases not matched to a gene: 5. CDR3 DNA sequence: TGTGCCTGGAGTGGGGGACTAGCGGGAGAACCCGAGCAGTACTTC. It yields the protein CAWSGGLAGEPEQYF.

The rearrangement links TRBV3-1 to TRBJ1-2; TRBD1 agrees at 7 bases. From germline, CDR1 is LGHDT and CDR2 YNNKEL (reference sequence). There are 14 residues in the CDR3. Germline trimming cut 3 bases from V and 6 bases from J; bases unmatched to any gene: 7. For the CDR3, the DNA is TGTGCCAGCAGCCAGGAAGACAGGGTGAATGGCTACACCTTC. It translates to CASSQEDRVNGYTF.

This chain uses TRBV19 with TRBJ1-5; 10 bases fit TRBD1. This CDR3 has 16 residues. V trimming: 6 bases; J trimming: 1 base; junction bases outside the gene matches: 6. CDR1 LNHDA and CDR2 SQIVND come from the germline V gene (reference sequence). CDR3 sequence: CASSGTGDRSNQPQHF. The DNA for the CDR3 is TGTGCCAGTAGCGGGACAGGGGATAGGAGCAATCAGCCCCAGCATTTT.

The rearrangement joins TRBV12-3 or TRBV12-4 to TRBJ1-1; D is ambiguous. The germline V and J ends were trimmed by 2 bases and 2 bases, with 9 bases remaining between them. CDR3 length: 14 residues. The CDR3 sequence: CASSLSVRNTEAFF. CDR3 DNA sequence: TGTGCCAGCAGTTTATCTGTGAGAAACACTGAAGCTTTCTTT.

The chain carries TRBV20-1 and TRBJ2-3; the D gene is possibly TRBD2 (6 bases). The CDR3 length is 18 residues. The germline CDR1 and CDR2 sequences are DFQATT and SNEGSKA (reference sequence). Trimming stripped 1 base from V and 5 bases from J, with 25 bases between. Here the CDR3 reads CSARGGGTHPGFGDTQYF. In DNA form, the CDR3 reads TGCAGTGCTAGAGGGGGTGGGACTCACCCTGGGTTTGGAGATACGCAGTATTTT.

This clonotype has only one observation. This chain connects TRBV28 to TRBJ2-1, with 12 nucleotides matching TRBD2. Per germline, CDR1 MDHEN and CDR2 SYDVKM. CDR3 length equals 16 residues. Trimming took 6 bases from V and 1 from J; bases not matched to a gene: 4. The CDR3 sequence is CASSPSGRGSYNEQFF. DNA of the CDR3: TGTGCCAGCAGCCCTAGCGGGAGGGGATCCTACAATGAGCAGTTCTTC.

The J gene is TRBJ2-7, the V gene TRBV27; D possibly uses TRBD1 or TRBD2 (5 bases each). Trimming removed 5 bases at V and 6 bases at J, with 23 bases between. Germline V CDR1 and CDR2: MNHEY, SMNVEV (reference sequence). The CDR3 has 16 residues. The CDR3 coding sequence is TGTGCCAGCAGTCCATCGCCTTCCGGGACGAGTTCCGAGCAGTACTTC. Translation gives CASSPSPSGTSSEQYF.

This sequence joins TRBV20-1 and TRBJ2-5; 7 positions agree with TRBD1. The germline V gene has CDR1 DFQATT and CDR2 SNEGSKA (reference sequence). The CDR3 covers 14 residues. The junction had 8 bases not matched to a gene; V was cut back by 3 bases and J by 4 bases. CDR3 sequence reads: CSARKGGGGETQYF. The CDR3 bases are TGCAGTGCTAGGAAAGGGGGCGGTGGAGAGACCCAGTACTTC.

The rearrangement joins TRBV19 to TRBJ2-1; D unclear. The V end was cut by 5 bases, the J end by 8 bases, with 7 bases between. From germline, CDR1 is LNHDA and CDR2 SQIVND (reference sequence). This CDR3 contains 11 residues. CDR3 protein: CASSFLDEQFF. CDR3 sequence (DNA): TGTGCCAGTAGTTTTCTCGATGAGCAGTTCTTC. The full variable domain, in which reference TRBV19 and TRBJ2-1 provide the parts outside the CDR3, is DGGITQSPKYLFRKEGQNVTLSCEQNLNHDAMYWYRQDPGQGLRLIYYSQIVNDFQKGDIAEGYSVSREKKESFPLTVTSAQKNPTAFYLCASSFLDEQFFGPGTRLTVL.

The chain carries TRBV7-9 and TRBJ2-2; no clear D. Germline CDR1 is SEHNR and CDR2 is FQNEAQ (reference sequence). V was shortened by 6 bases and J by 5 bases, with 16 bases between the two germline ends. The CDR3 contains 15 residues. The CDR3, as DNA: TGTGCCAGCAGTTTGTCGACCAGAACGACCGGGGAGCTGTTTTTT. This codes for CASSLSTRTTGELFF.